This T cell receptor beta chain was found in a study of shared clonotypes between healthy human individuals. V shed 3 bases and J 1 base; nucleotides not matched to a gene: 9. The CDR3 totals 18 residues. CDR1 is MDHEN, CDR2 SYDVKM, per germline. Assay: immunoSEQ multiplex PCR; the TCRdb copy retains only in-frame clones and omits some. Here the sample spans some 630,000 clones, roughly 95% being singletons. Only CD45RO-negative cells positively selected for CCR7 counted as naive CD8 cells, so terminally differentiated effector memory CD45RA+ cells were excluded. The chain employs TRBV28 and TRBJ2-7; 13 positions match TRBD2. The receptor comes from a woman in her 30s in good health. Material: naive CD8+ T cells sorted from blood. The CDR3 DNA is TGTGCCAGCAGTTTGGGCCTGGGACTAGCGGGACATTCCTACGAGCAGTACTTC. Residues: CASSLGLGLAGHSYEQYF.